This T cell receptor (beta chain) was sequenced for a study of blood T cell repertoires in COVID-19. Deletions cut 2 bases from V and 4 bases from J, with 12 bases between. CDR3 length equals 15 residues. Looked up from germline, CDR1 is SGHNT and CDR2 is YYREEE (reference sequence). TCRdb's copy holds only in-frame clones and misses some; the assay was immunoSEQ multiplex PCR. This sample has 300,000 to 450,000 clones, with around 90% found just once. Material for sequencing was peripheral blood. The chain couples TRBV5-4 to TRBJ2-2, with a weak D call TRBD2 (7 bases). The receptor was derived from a woman aged 30 to 39 with COVID-19, enrolled during active disease. DNA of the CDR3: TGTGCCAGCAGCTTAAAGAGGGGGGGCACCGGGGAGCTGTTTTTT. Protein product: CASSLKRGGTGELFF.